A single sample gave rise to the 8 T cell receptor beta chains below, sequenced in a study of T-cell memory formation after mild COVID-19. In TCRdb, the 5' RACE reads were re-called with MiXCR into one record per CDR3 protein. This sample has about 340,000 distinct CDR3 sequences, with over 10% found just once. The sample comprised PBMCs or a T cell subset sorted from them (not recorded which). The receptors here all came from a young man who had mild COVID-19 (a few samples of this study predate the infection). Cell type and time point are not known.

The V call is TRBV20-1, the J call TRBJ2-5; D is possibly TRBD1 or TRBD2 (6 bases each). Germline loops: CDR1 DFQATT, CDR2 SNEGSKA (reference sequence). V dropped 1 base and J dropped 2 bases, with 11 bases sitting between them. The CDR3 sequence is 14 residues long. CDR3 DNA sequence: TGCAGTGCTAGAGCCAGGGGACTGCAAGAGACCCAGTACTTC. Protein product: CSARARGLQETQYF.

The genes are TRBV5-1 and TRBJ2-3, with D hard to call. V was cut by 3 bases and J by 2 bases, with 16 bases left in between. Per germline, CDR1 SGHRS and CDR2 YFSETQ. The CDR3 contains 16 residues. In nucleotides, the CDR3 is TGCGCCAGCAGCTCCCCCCCGGGCCGCAACACAGATACGCAGTATTTT. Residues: CASSSPPGRNTDTQYF.

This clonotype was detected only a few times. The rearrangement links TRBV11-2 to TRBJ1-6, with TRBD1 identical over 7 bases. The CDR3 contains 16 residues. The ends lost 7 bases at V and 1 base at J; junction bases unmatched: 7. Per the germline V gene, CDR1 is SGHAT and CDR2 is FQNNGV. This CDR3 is CASTDRVWSYNSPLHF. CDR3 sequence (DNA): TGTGCCAGCACCGACAGGGTTTGGTCCTATAATTCACCCCTCCACTTT. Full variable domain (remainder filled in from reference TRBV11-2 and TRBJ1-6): EAGVAQSPRYKIIEKRQSVAFWCNPISGHATLYWYQQILGQGPKLLIQFQNNGVVDDSQLPKDRFSAERLKGVDSTLKIQPAKLEDSAVYLCASTDRVWSYNSPLHFGNGTRLTVT.

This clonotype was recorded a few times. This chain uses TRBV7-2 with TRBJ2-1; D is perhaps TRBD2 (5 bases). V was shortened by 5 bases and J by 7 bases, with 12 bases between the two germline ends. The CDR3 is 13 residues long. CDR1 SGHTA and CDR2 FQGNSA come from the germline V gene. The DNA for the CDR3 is TGTGCCAGCAGCCCCGCCCTAGCAAATGAGCAGTTCTTC. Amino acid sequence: CASSPALANEQFF.

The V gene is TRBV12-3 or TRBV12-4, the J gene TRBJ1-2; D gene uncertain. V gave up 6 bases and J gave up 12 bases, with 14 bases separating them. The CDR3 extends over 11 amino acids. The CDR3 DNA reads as TGTGCCAGCAGCCGGACGACGGTCAACACCTTC. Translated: CASSRTTVNTF.

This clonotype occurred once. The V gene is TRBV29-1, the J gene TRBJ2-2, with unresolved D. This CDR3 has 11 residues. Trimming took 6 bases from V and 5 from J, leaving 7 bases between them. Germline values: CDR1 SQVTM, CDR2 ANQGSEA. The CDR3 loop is CSVLNTGELFF. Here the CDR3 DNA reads TGCAGCGTCCTGAATACCGGGGAGCTGTTTTTT.

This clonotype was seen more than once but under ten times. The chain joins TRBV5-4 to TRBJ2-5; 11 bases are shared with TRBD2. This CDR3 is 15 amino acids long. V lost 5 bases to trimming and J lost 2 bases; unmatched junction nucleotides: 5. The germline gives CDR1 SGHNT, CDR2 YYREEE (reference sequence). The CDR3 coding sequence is TGTGCCAGCAGTCTTAGCGGGGGGGGTCAAGAGACCCAGTACTTC. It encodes CASSLSGGGQETQYF.

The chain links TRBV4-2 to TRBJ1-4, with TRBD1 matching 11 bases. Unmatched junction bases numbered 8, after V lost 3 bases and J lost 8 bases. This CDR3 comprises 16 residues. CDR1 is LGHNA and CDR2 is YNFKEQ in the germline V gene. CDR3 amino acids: CASSHGQGAISEKLFF. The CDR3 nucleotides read TGTGCCAGCAGCCATGGACAGGGGGCGATCTCCGAAAAACTGTTTTTT.